The 8 T cell receptor beta chains below were found in one sample sequenced in a study of identical twins. TCRdb itself ran the 5' RACE reads through MiXCR, one entry per CDR3 protein. The sample contains about 520,000 distinct CDR3 sequences, 22% of which appear only once. This sample was shared with a second study, whose subject was T cells expressing NK-cell markers.

Sequencing input: CD4+ T cells sorted from blood. The origin of the receptors is a woman aged 18-30 years in good health.

The CDR3: CASSQDLISGGNADTQYF. The CDR3 nucleotides read TGTGCCAGCAGCCAAGATCTCATTAGCGGGGGGAACGCAGATACGCAGTATTTT. This chain uses TRBV4-2 with TRBJ2-3; the match to TRBD2 covers 10 bases. J was trimmed by 4 bases and V by 0 bases; bases with no gene match: 10. The CDR3 length is 18 residues. Germline assignment: CDR1 LGHNA and CDR2 YNFKEQ.

The CDR3 DNA sequence: TGTGCCACCAGTGATTCCTCAGCGAGTACAGATACGCAGTATTTT. It encodes CATSDSSASTDTQYF. The chain couples TRBV24-1 to TRBJ2-3; D gene unclear. Germline V gene data show CDR1 as KGHDR and CDR2 as SFDVKD. Trimming stripped 2 bases from V and 3 bases from J, with 11 bases between. The CDR3 covers 15 residues.

This clonotype was seen a handful of times. The rearrangement uses TRBV4-2 and TRBJ1-2; 8 positions agree with TRBD1. Germline loops: CDR1 LGHNA, CDR2 YNFKEQ. This CDR3 region has 14 residues. Trimming took 0 bases from V and 7 from J; bases not matched to a gene: 4. CDR3 in DNA: TGTGCCAGCAGCCAAGATCTGACAGGGGTTGGCTACACCTTC. Translation gives CASSQDLTGVGYTF.

The sample holds a few counts of this clonotype. The chain uses TRBV3-1 and TRBJ2-1, with D perhaps matching TRBD1 (5 bases). Trimming removed 4 bases from V and 10 bases from J, with 14 bases in between. CDR3 length: 13 amino acids. CDR1 and CDR2 (germline): LGHDT, YNNKEL (reference sequence). This CDR3 is CASSRIGAEEQFF. The CDR3 nucleotides read TGTGCCAGCAGCCGAATTGGGGCGGAAGAGCAGTTCTTC.

There are many counts of this clonotype. The chain combines TRBV12-3 or TRBV12-4 with TRBJ1-5; D gene ambiguous. There are 16 residues in the CDR3. V was trimmed by 5 bases and J by 3 bases, leaving 17 bases between them. CDR3 loop: CASSPRTAADNQPQHF. The DNA of the CDR3 is TGTGCCAGCAGTCCACGGACGGCGGCCGACAATCAGCCCCAGCATTTT.

The rearrangement joins TRBV20-1 to TRBJ2-1; TRBD1 aligns across 7 bases. With 8 bases clipped from V and 5 bases from J, the junction kept 12 bases outside the gene matches. The CDR3 has 14 residues. Looked up from germline, CDR1 is DFQATT and CDR2 is SNEGSKA (reference sequence). The CDR3 region is CSCQGGQYNNEQFF. The CDR3 bases are TGCAGTTGTCAAGGGGGCCAATATAACAATGAGCAGTTCTTC.

The V call is TRBV12-3 or TRBV12-4, the J call TRBJ2-5; the D gene could be TRBD1 or TRBD2 (6 bases each). The germline V and J ends were trimmed by 6 bases and 5 bases, with 16 bases remaining between them. The CDR3 has 14 residues. CDR3 DNA: TGTGCCAGCAGCCCACAGGGTGGAGGGGAGACCCAGTACTTC. This codes for CASSPQGGGETQYF.

The chain links TRBV6-2 or TRBV6-3 to TRBJ2-3; 7 bases map to TRBD1. Germline loops: CDR1 MNHEY, CDR2 SVGEGT. Trimming removed 2 bases from V and 6 bases from J; junction bases left unmatched: 5. There are 14 residues in the CDR3. CDR3 residues: CASSYRGPADTQYF. CDR3 sequence (DNA): TGTGCCAGCAGTTACAGGGGGCCGGCTGATACGCAGTATTTT.